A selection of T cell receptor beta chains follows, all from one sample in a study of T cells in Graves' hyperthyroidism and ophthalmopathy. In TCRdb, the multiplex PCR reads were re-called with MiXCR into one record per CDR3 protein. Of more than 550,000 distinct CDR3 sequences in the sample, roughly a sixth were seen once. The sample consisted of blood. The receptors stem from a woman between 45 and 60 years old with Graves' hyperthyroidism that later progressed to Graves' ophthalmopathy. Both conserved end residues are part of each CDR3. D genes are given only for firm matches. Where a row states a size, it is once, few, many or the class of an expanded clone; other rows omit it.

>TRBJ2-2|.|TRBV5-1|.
CASSLRVPGTLNTGELFF
TGCGCCAGCAGCCTTAGGGTTCCCGGGACTCTCAACACCGGGGAGCTGTTTTTT
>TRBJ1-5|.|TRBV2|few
CASSDGGLNQPQHF
TGTGCCAGCAGTGACGGGGGTCTCAATCAGCCCCAGCATTTT
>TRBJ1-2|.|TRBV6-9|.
CASISAEKANYGYTF
TGTGCCAGCATTTCGGCAGAGAAAGCTAACTATGGCTACACCTTC
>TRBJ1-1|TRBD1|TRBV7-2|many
CASSLGRDRIMNTEAFF
TGTGCCAGCAGCTTGGGGCGGGACAGGATTATGAACACTGAAGCTTTCTTT
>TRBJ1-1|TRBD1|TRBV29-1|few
CSVDPGQGGYTEAFF
TGCAGCGTTGACCCGGGACAGGGGGGGTACACTGAAGCTTTCTTT
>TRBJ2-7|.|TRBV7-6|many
CASSLAVGPTYEQYF
TGTGCCAGCAGCTTAGCGGTAGGCCCCACCTACGAGCAGTACTTC
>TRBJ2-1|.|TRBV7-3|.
CASSYDLTSSYNEQFF
TGTGCCAGCAGCTACGACTTAACCAGCTCCTACAATGAGCAGTTCTTC
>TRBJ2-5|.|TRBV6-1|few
CASRRDNMEPSAQYF
TGTGCCAGCAGACGGGACAACATGGAACCCTCGGCCCAGTACTTC
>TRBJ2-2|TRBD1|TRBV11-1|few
CASSFWGQGNPNTGELFF
TGTGCCAGCAGCTTCTGGGGACAGGGGAACCCGAACACCGGGGAGCTGTTTTTT
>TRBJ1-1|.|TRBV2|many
CASSRGFTEAFF
TGTGCCAGCAGCCGGGGTTTTACTGAAGCTTTCTTT
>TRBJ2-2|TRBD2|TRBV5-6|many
CASSFVAGPNRRELFF
TGTGCCAGCAGCTTTGTAGCGGGGCCCAACAGGCGGGAGCTGTTTTTT
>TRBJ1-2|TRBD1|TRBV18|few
CASSASGTGVYGYTF
TGTGCCAGCTCAGCGTCCGGGACAGGGGTTTATGGCTACACCTTC
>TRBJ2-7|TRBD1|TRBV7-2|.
CASSPRSGTAVYEQYF
TGTGCCAGCAGCCCGAGGTCCGGGACAGCCGTTTACGAGCAGTACTTC
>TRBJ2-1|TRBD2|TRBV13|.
CASSSSGKLYNEQLF
TGTGCCAGCAGCTCTAGCGGCAAGCTTTACAATGAGCAGCTCTTC
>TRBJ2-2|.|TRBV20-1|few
CSARAGLLNTGELFF
TGCAGTGCTCGCGCGGGACTGCTGAACACCGGGGAGCTGTTTTTT
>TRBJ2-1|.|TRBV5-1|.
CACSFGQNNEQFF
TGCGCCTGCAGCTTCGGACAGAACAATGAGCAGTTCTTC
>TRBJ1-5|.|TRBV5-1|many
CASSLGWGVSNQPQHF
TGCGCCAGCAGCCTGGGTTGGGGCGTCAGCAATCAGCCCCAGCATTTT
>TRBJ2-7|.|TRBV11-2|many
CASSFRGGGSSEQYF
TGTGCCAGCAGCTTCCGGGGAGGGGGTTCTAGCGAGCAGTACTTC